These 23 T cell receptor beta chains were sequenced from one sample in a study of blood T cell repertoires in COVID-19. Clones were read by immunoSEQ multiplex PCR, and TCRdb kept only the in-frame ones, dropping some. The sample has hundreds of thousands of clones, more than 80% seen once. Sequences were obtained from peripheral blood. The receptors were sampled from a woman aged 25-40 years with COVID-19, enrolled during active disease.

CDR3 in amino acids: CASSQDWGGQNQPQHF. In nucleotides, the CDR3 is TGCGCCAGCAGCCAAGACTGGGGGGGGCAGAATCAGCCCCAGCATTTT. The genes are TRBV4-3 and TRBJ1-5; D is perhaps TRBD1 (6 bases). Germline-derived CDR1 and CDR2 are LGHNA and YSLEER. V lost 0 bases and J lost 4, with 13 bases in between. This CDR3 is built from 16 residues.

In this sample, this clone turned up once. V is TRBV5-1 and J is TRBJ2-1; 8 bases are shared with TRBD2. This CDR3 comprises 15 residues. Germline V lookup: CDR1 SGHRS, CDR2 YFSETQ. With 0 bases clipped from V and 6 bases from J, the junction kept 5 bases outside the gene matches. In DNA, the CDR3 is TGCGCCAGCAGCTTGGTAGGGGGACTAGTCAATGAGCAGTTCTTC. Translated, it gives CASSLVGGLVNEQFF.

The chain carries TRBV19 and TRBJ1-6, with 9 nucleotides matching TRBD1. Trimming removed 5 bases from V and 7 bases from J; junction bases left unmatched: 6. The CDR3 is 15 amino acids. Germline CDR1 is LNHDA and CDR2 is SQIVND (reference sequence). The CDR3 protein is CASSLGDRVNSPLHF. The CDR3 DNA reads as TGTGCCAGTAGTCTTGGGGACAGGGTCAATTCACCCCTCCACTTT. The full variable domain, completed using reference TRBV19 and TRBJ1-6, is DGGITQSPKYLFRKEGQNVTLSCEQNLNHDAMYWYRQDPGQGLRLIYYSQIVNDFQKGDIAEGYSVSREKKESFPLTVTSAQKNPTAFYLCASSLGDRVNSPLHFGNGTRLTVT.

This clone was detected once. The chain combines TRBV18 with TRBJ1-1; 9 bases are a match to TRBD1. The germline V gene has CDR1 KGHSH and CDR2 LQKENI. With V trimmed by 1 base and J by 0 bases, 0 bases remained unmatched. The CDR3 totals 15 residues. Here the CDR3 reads CASSPRQGVNTEAFF. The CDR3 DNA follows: TGTGCCAGCTCACCACGACAGGGGGTGAACACTGAAGCTTTCTTT.

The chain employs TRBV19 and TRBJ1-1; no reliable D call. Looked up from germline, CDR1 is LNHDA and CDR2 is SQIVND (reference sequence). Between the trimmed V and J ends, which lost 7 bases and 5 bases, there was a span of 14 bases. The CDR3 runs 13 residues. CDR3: CASIFVGRTEAFF. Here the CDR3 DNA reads TGTGCCAGTATCTTCGTCGGGAGGACTGAAGCTTTCTTT.

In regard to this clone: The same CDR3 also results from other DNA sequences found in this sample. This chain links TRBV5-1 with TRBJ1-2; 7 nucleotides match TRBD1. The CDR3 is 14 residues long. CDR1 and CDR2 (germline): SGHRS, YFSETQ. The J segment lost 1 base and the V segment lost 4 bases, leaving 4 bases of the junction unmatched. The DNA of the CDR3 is TGCGCCAGCAGCACGGGACAGCTTAACTATGGCTACACCTTC. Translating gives CASSTGQLNYGYTF.

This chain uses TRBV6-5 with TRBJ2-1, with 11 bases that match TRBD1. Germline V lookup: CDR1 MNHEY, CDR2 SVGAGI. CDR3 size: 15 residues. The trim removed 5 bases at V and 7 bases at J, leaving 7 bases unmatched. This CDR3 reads CASSPRTGGINEQFF. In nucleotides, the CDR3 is TGTGCCAGCAGTCCGCGGACAGGGGGCATAAATGAGCAGTTCTTC.

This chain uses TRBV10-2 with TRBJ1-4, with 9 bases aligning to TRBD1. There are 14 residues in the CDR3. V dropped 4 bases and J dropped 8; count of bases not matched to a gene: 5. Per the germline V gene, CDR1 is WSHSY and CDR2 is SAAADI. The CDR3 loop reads CASSVGTGREKLFF. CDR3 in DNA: TGCGCCAGCAGTGTAGGGACAGGGAGAGAAAAACTGTTTTTT.

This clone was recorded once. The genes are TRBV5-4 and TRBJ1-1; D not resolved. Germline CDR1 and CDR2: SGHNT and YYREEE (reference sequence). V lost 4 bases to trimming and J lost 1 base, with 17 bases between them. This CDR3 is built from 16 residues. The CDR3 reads CASSPLPDWRNTEAFF. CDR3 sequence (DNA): TGTGCCAGCAGCCCCCTCCCGGATTGGAGGAACACTGAAGCTTTCTTT.

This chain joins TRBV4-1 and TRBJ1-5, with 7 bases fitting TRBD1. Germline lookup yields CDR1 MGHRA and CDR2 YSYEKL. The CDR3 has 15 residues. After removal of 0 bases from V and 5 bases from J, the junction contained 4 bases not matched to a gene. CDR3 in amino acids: CASSQDGDSYQPQHF. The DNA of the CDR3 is TGCGCCAGCAGCCAAGATGGGGACAGCTATCAGCCCCAGCATTTT.

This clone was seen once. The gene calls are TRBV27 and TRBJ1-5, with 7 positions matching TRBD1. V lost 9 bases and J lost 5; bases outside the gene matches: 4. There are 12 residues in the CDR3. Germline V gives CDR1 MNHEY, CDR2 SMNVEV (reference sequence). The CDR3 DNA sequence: TGTGCCAGAAGGGACAGCCATCAGCCCCAGCATTTT. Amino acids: CARRDSHQPQHF.

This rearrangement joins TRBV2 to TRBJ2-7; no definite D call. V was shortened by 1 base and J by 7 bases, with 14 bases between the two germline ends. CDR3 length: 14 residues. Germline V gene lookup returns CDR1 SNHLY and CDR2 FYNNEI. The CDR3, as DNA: TGTGCCAGCAGTGAAGTCCAGGCGTCTATGGAGCAGTACTTC. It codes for CASSEVQASMEQYF.

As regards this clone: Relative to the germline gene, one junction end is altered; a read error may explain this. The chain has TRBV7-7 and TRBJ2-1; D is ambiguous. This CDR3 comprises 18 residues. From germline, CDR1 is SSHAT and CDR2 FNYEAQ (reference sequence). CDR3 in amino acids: CASSLSPISSAFGNEQFF. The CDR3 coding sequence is TGTGCTAGCAGCTTATCTCCCATCTCGAGCGCCTTTGGCAATGAGCAGTTCTTC.

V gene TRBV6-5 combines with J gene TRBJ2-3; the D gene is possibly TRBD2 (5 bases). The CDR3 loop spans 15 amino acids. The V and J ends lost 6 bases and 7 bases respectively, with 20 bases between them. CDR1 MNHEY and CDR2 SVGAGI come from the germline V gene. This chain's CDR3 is CASRQKGWVGNTQYF. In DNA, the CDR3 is TGTGCCAGCAGGCAGAAGGGTTGGGTCGGGAATACGCAGTATTTT.

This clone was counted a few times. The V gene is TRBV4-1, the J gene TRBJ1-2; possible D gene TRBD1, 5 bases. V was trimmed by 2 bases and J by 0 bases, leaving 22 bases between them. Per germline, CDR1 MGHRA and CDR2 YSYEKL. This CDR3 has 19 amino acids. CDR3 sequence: CASSQPEGLSGITNYGYTF. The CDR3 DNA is TGCGCCAGCAGCCAACCCGAGGGGCTCAGCGGGATAACTAACTATGGCTACACCTTC.

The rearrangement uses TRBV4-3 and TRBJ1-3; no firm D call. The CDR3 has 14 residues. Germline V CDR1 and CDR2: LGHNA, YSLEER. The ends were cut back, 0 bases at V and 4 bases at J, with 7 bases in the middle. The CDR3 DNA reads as TGCGCCAGCAGCCAAGAGAGTTCCGGAAACACCATATATTTT. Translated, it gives CASSQESSGNTIYF.

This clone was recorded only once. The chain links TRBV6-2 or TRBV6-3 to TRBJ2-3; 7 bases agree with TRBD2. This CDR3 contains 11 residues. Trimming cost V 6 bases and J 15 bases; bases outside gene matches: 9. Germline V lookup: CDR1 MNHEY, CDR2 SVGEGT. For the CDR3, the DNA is TGTGCCAGCAGCCAGGGACTACGGCAATATTTT. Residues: CASSQGLRQYF.

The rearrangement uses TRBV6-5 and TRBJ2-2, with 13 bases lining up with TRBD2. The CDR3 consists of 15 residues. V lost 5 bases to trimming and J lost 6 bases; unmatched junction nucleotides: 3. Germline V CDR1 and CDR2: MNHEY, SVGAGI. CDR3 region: CASSPGLAGAGELFF. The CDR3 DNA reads TGTGCCAGCAGTCCCGGACTAGCGGGAGCCGGGGAGCTGTTTTTT.

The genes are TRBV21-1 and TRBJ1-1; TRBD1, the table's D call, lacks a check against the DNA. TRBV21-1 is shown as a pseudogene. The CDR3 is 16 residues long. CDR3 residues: CASSNTGVPRDTEAFF. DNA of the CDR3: TGTGCCAGCAGCAACACAGGGGTCCCCAGGGACACTGAAGCTTTCTTT.

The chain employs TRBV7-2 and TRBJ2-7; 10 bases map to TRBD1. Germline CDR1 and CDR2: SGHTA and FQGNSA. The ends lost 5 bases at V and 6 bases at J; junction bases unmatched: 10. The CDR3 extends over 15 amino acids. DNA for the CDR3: TGTGCCAGCAGCCCGTCCGGGACAGGGGTAGTCGAGCAGTACTTC. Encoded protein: CASSPSGTGVVEQYF.

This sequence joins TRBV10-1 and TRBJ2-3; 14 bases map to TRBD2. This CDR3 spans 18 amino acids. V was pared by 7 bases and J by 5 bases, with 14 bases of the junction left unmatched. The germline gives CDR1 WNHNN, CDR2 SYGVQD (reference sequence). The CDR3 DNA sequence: TGCGCCAGCATAAAGACTAGCGGGAGGGCCTCTCGGAGAGATACGCAGTATTTT. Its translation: CASIKTSGRASRRDTQYF.

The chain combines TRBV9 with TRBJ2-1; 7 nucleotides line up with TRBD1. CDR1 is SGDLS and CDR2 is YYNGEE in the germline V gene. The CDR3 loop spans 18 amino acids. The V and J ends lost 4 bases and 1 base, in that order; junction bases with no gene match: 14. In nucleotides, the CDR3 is TGTGCCAGCAGCCGCCACTTCTTGACAGGGCGTTCCTACAATGAGCAGTTCTTC. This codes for CASSRHFLTGRSYNEQFF. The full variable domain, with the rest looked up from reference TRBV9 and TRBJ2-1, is DSGVTQTPKHLITATGQRVTLRCSPRSGDLSVYWYQQSLDQGLQFLIQYYNGEERAKGNILERFSAQQFPDLHSELNLSSLELGDSALYFCASSRHFLTGRSYNEQFFGPGTRLTVL.

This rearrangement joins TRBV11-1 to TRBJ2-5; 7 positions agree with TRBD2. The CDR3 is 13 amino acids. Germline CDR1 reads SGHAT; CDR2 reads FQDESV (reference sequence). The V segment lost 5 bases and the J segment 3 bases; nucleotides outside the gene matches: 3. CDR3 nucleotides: TGTGCCAGCAGCCCGGGACTAAAAGAGACCCAGTACTTC. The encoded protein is CASSPGLKETQYF.